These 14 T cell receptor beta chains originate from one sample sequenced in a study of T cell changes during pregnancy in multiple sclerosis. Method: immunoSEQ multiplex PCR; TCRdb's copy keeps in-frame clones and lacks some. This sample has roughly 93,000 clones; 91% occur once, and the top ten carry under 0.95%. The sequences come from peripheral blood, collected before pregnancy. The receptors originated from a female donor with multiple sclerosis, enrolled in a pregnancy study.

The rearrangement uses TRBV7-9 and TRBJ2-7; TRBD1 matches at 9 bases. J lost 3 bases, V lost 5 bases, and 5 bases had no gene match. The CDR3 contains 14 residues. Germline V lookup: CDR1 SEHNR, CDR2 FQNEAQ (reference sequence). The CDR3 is CASSPRQGVYEQYF. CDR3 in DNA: TGTGCCAGCAGCCCACGACAGGGGGTCTACGAGCAGTACTTC.

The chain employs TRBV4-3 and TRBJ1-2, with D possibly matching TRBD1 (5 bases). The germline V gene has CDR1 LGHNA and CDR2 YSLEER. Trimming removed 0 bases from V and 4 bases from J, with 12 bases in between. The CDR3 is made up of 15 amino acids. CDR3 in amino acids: CASSQDFDRPYGYTF. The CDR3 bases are TGCGCCAGCAGCCAAGATTTCGACAGACCCTATGGCTACACCTTC.

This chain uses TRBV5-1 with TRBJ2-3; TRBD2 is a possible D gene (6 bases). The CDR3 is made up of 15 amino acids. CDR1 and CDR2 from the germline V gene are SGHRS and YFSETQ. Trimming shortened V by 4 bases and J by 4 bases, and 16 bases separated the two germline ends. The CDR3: CASSPSWASADTQYF. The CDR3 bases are TGCGCCAGCAGCCCTTCTTGGGCTAGCGCAGATACGCAGTATTTT. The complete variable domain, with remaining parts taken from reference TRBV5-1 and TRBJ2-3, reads KAGVTQTPRYLIKTRGQQVTLSCSPISGHRSVSWYQQTPGQGLQFLFEYFSETQRNKGNFPGRFSGRQFSNSRSEMNVSTLELGDSALYLCASSPSWASADTQYFGPGTRLTVL.

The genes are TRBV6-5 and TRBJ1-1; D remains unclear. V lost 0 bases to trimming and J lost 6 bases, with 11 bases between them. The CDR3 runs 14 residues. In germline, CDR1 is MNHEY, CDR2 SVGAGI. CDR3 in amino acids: CASSYSFTVPEAFF. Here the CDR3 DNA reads TGTGCCAGCAGTTACTCGTTCACAGTCCCTGAAGCTTTCTTT.

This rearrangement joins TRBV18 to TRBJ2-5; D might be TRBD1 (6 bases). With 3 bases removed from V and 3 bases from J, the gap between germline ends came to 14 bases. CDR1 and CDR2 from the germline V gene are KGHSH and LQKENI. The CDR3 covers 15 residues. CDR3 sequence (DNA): TGTGCCAGCTCACCGCTCAGCAGGGGTGAAGAGACCCAGTACTTC. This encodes CASSPLSRGEETQYF.

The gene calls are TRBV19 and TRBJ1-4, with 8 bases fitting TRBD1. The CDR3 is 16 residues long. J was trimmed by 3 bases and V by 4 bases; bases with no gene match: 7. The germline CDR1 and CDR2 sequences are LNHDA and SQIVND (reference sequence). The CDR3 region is CASSTGRGLANEKLFF. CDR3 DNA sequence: TGTGCCAGTAGTACGGGCAGGGGGCTGGCTAATGAAAAACTGTTTTTT.

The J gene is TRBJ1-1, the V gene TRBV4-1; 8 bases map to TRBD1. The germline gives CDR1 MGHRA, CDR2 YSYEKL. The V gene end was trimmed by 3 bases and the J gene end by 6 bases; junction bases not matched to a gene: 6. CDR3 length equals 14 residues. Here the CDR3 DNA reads TGCGCCAGCAGCCATAGACAGGGGAGACCTGAAGCTTTCTTT. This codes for CASSHRQGRPEAFF.

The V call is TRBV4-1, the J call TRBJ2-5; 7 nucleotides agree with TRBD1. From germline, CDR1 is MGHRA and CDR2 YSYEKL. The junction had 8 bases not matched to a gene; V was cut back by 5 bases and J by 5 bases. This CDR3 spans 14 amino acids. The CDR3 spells CASSEGGAWETQYF. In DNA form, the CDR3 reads TGCGCCAGCAGCGAAGGGGGCGCATGGGAGACCCAGTACTTC.

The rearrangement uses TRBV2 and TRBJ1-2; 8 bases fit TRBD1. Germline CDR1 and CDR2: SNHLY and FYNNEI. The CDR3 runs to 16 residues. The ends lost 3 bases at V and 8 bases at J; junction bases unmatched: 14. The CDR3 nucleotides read TGTGCCAGCAGTGAGACCGGGACAGGTCTAAGAGGGGGCTACACCTTC. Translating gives CASSETGTGLRGGYTF.

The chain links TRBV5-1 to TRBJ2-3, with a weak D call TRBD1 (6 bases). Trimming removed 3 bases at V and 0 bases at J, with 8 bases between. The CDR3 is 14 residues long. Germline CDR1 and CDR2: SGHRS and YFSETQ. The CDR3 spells CASSSGQSTDTQYF. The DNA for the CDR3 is TGCGCCAGCAGCTCTGGACAGAGCACAGATACGCAGTATTTT. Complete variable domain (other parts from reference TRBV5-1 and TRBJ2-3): KAGVTQTPRYLIKTRGQQVTLSCSPISGHRSVSWYQQTPGQGLQFLFEYFSETQRNKGNFPGRFSGRQFSNSRSEMNVSTLELGDSALYLCASSSGQSTDTQYFGPGTRLTVL.

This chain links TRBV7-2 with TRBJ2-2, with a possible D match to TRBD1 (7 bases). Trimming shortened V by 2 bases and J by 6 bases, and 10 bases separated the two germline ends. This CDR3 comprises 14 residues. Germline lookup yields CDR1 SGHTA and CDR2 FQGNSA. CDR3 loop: CASSLFRGAGELFF. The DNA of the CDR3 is TGTGCCAGCAGCTTATTCAGGGGGGCCGGGGAGCTGTTTTTT.

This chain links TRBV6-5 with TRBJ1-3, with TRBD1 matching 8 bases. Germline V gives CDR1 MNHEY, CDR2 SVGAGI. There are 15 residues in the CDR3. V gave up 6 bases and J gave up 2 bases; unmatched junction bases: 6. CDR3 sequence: CASSRGLQAGNTIYF. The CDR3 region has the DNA TGTGCCAGCAGCAGGGGGCTCCAGGCTGGAAACACCATATATTTT.

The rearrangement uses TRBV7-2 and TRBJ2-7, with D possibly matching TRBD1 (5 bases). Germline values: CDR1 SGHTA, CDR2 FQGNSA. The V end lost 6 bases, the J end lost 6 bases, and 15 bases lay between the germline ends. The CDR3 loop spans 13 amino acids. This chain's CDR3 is CASSTPGNPEQYF. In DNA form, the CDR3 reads TGTGCCAGCAGTACCCCAGGGAACCCCGAGCAGTACTTC. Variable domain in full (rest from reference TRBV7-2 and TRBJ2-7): GAGVSQSPSNKVTEKGKDVELRCDPISGHTALYWYRQSLGQGLEFLIYFQGNSAPDKSGLPSDRFSAERTGGSVSTLTIQRTQQEDSAVYLCASSTPGNPEQYFGPGTRLTVT.

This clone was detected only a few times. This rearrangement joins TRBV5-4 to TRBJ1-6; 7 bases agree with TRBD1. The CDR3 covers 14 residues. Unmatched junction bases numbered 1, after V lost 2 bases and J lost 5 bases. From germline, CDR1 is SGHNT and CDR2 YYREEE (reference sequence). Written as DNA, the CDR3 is TGTGCCAGCAGCTTAGACAGGGATAATTCACCCCTCCACTTT. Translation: CASSLDRDNSPLHF.